What follows are 13 T cell receptor beta chains derived from one specimen sequenced in a study of cytomegalovirus exposure and HLA in healthy donors. Only in-frame clones appear in the TCRdb table, and some are missing; sequencing was by immunoSEQ multiplex PCR. The sample has tens of thousands of clones, 80% to 95% seen once. Specimen: PBMCs. Source of these receptors: a woman in her 30s in good health and CMV-seropositive.

The CDR3 region is CASSEFRGNYNEQFF. The CDR3, as DNA: TGTGCCAGCAGTGAATTTCGCGGAAACTACAATGAGCAGTTCTTC. The rearrangement uses TRBV25-1 and TRBJ2-1; D remains unclear. CDR3 length equals 15 residues. CDR1 MGHDK and CDR2 SYGVNS come from the germline V gene. Trimming stripped 1 base from V and 3 bases from J, with 10 bases between.

This clone has only one observation. This chain links TRBV7-7 with TRBJ2-1; 10 bases fit TRBD2. The CDR3 sequence is 17 residues long. Germline values: CDR1 SSHAT, CDR2 FNYEAQ (reference sequence). V shed 4 bases and J 5 bases; nucleotides not matched to a gene: 11. In DNA form, the CDR3 reads TGTGCCAGCAGCTCTTCCCGGGTAGCGGGGGGAGACAATGAGCAGTTCTTC. Its protein is CASSSSRVAGGDNEQFF.

V usage is TRBV6-5 and J usage is TRBJ2-1; tentatively, D is TRBD2 (6 bases). Trimming pared 7 bases from V and 5 bases from J, leaving 18 bases between. The germline gives CDR1 MNHEY, CDR2 SVGAGI. This CDR3 contains 15 residues. The CDR3: CASKPGLPSNNEQFF. In nucleotides, the CDR3 is TGTGCCAGCAAACCGGGACTCCCTTCCAACAATGAGCAGTTCTTC.

The rearrangement uses TRBV7-9 and TRBJ1-4; D is unresolved. CDR3 size: 14 residues. Germline V CDR1 and CDR2: SEHNR, FQNEAQ (reference sequence). V dropped 1 base and J dropped 5 bases, with 8 bases sitting between them. The CDR3 loop is CASSLGPGNEKLFF. The CDR3 nucleotides are TGTGCCAGCAGCTTAGGCCCAGGAAATGAAAAACTGTTTTTT.

The V gene is TRBV28, the J gene TRBJ2-3; 16 bases are a match to TRBD2. The CDR3 has 19 residues. Germline values: CDR1 MDHEN, CDR2 SYDVKM. Trimming took 4 bases from V and 2 from J; bases not matched to a gene: 9. CDR3 nucleotides: TGTGCCAGCAGTTCGGGACTAGCGGGAGGGCCCGGTTTCACAGATACGCAGTATTTT. Its protein product is CASSSGLAGGPGFTDTQYF.

This chain uses TRBV27 with TRBJ2-1; 7 nucleotides agree with TRBD1. Germline V lookup: CDR1 MNHEY, CDR2 SMNVEV (reference sequence). V was pared by 5 bases and J by 2 bases, with 9 bases of the junction left unmatched. The CDR3 has 16 residues. CDR3 sequence reads: CASSRRPQGAYNEQFF. Here the CDR3 DNA reads TGTGCCAGCAGTAGGAGACCTCAGGGGGCCTACAATGAGCAGTTCTTC.

DNA of the CDR3: TGCAGCGTTGCTAGGAACTCAGAGACCCAGTACTTC. It yields the protein CSVARNSETQYF. The chain carries TRBV29-1 and TRBJ2-5; D remains unclear. The CDR3 extends over 12 amino acids. Deletions cut 4 bases from V and 4 bases from J, with 10 bases between. Germline values: CDR1 SQVTM, CDR2 ANQGSEA.

This chain joins TRBV18 and TRBJ2-1; perhaps TRBD1 as D (6 bases). The CDR3 length is 14 residues. Germline loops: CDR1 KGHSH, CDR2 LQKENI. V lost 4 bases and J lost 4, with 11 bases in between. CDR3 protein: CASSQTGTYNEQFF. CDR3 sequence (DNA): TGTGCCAGCTCACAGACAGGCACTTACAATGAGCAGTTCTTC. Combining the CDR3 with reference TRBV18 and TRBJ2-1 gives the whole variable domain NAGVMQNPRHLVRRRGQEARLRCSPMKGHSHVYWYRQLPEEGLKFMVYLQKENIIDESGMPKERFSAEFPKEGPSILRIQQVVRGDSAAYFCASSQTGTYNEQFFGPGTRLTVL.

This chain's CDR3 is CASSLDSPLVPDTQYF. DNA of the CDR3: TGTGCCAGCAGCTTAGATTCCCCCCTAGTCCCAGATACGCAGTATTTT. The J gene is TRBJ2-3, the V gene TRBV7-2, with D uncertain. The V gene's germline CDR1 is SGHTA and CDR2 FQGNSA. V was shortened by 1 base and J by 4 bases, with 15 bases between the two germline ends. The CDR3 totals 16 residues.

The V call is TRBV28, the J call TRBJ1-2, with D maybe TRBD1 (6 bases). Germline CDR1 reads MDHEN; CDR2 reads SYDVKM. CDR3 size: 15 residues. V was clipped by 5 bases and J by 1 base, with 14 bases between them. The CDR3 sequence: CASSPDRRNNYGYTF. Here the CDR3 DNA reads TGTGCCAGCAGTCCCGACAGGAGAAATAACTATGGCTACACCTTC.

The chain has TRBV5-3 and TRBJ2-5; TRBD2 matches 13 bases. TRBV5-3 is treated as an ORF (open reading frame) with a function not yet certain. The CDR3 runs 15 residues. The trim removed 1 base at V and 4 bases at J, leaving 1 base unmatched. This CDR3 is CARSLTSGRGETQYF. The CDR3 DNA follows: TGTGCCAGAAGCTTGACTAGCGGGAGGGGAGAGACCCAGTACTTC.

The CDR3 loop is CASSSRTSGRRASSYEQYF. The CDR3 DNA follows: TGTGCCAGCAGCTCTCGGACTAGCGGGAGGCGGGCCAGCTCCTACGAGCAGTACTTC. This chain joins TRBV11-2 and TRBJ2-7; 14 bases are shared with TRBD2. The CDR3 extends over 19 amino acids. Trimming at V came to 4 bases and at J to 0 bases, leaving 11 bases not matched to a gene. CDR1 is SGHAT, CDR2 FQNNGV, per germline.

This chain joins TRBV27 and TRBJ2-1; D is possibly TRBD1 or TRBD2 (6 bases each). The CDR3 length is 15 residues. CDR1 MNHEY and CDR2 SMNVEV come from the germline V gene (reference sequence). Trimming took off 6 bases at V and 0 bases at J, with 12 bases between the two ends. For the CDR3, the DNA is TGTGCCAGCAGGTTAGGGGGGAGCTCCTACAATGAGCAGTTCTTC. Translation: CASRLGGSSYNEQFF.